A single sample is the source of the 19 T cell receptor beta chains below, sequenced in a study of blood T cell repertoires in COVID-19. Clones were read by immunoSEQ multiplex PCR, and TCRdb kept only the in-frame ones, dropping some. The sample shows some 90,000 clones, less than 85% of them seen only once. The sample comprised peripheral blood. Receptors were obtained from a woman in her 70s with acute or convalescent COVID-19.

This chain connects TRBV19 to TRBJ1-1; perhaps TRBD1 as D (6 bases). Germline V gives CDR1 LNHDA, CDR2 SQIVND (reference sequence). The CDR3 has 15 residues. V lost 2 bases, J lost 1 base, and 11 bases lay in between. CDR3 nucleotide sequence: TGTGCCAGTAGTATACTCGGGGGGGCGAACACTGAAGCTTTCTTT. Its protein product is CASSILGGANTEAFF.

The chain links TRBV2 to TRBJ2-3; D is unclear. The ends were cut back, 8 bases at V and 2 bases at J, with 14 bases in the middle. CDR3 length: 14 residues. Germline-derived CDR1 and CDR2 are SNHLY and FYNNEI. The CDR3 loop is CASGSTYSTDTQYF. The CDR3 nucleotides read TGTGCCAGCGGTTCTACCTATTCCACAGATACGCAGTATTTT.

CDR3 sequence reads: CASGLWGQETQYF. The CDR3 DNA reads as TGTGCTAGTGGTTTGTGGGGGCAGGAGACCCAGTACTTC. This sequence joins TRBV12-5 and TRBJ2-5, with D perhaps TRBD1 (6 bases). CDR3 length: 13 amino acids. Trimming removed 2 bases from V and 5 bases from J, with 9 bases in between. Per the germline V gene, CDR1 is LGHNT and CDR2 is FRNRAP.

V is TRBV5-4 and J is TRBJ1-1; perhaps TRBD1 as D (6 bases). Germline V lookup: CDR1 SGHNT, CDR2 YYREEE (reference sequence). This CDR3 contains 13 residues. Trimming removed 4 bases at V and 0 bases at J, with 7 bases between. In DNA form, the CDR3 reads TGTGCCAGCAGCCGGACAGTGAACACTGAAGCTTTCTTT. Translated: CASSRTVNTEAFF.

This clone came up a few times. The chain joins TRBV7-2 to TRBJ2-3; TRBD2 might be the D (5 bases). The germline V gene encodes CDR1 SGHTA and CDR2 FQGNSA. V dropped 2 bases and J dropped 3 bases, with 9 bases sitting between them. CDR3 length: 14 amino acids. CDR3 loop: CASSLFGGTDTQYF. CDR3 bases: TGTGCCAGCAGCTTATTTGGCGGGACAGATACGCAGTATTTT.

The chain joins TRBV2 to TRBJ2-6; the match to TRBD2 covers 14 bases. Germline V gene lookup returns CDR1 SNHLY and CDR2 FYNNEI. The CDR3 consists of 19 residues. V dropped 5 bases and J dropped 0; count of bases not matched to a gene: 6. The CDR3 here is CASSLRTSGRLSGANVLTF. CDR3 DNA: TGTGCCAGCAGTCTTAGGACTAGCGGGAGGCTCTCTGGGGCCAACGTCCTGACTTTC.

The chain uses TRBV5-1 and TRBJ1-2; D is possibly TRBD1 (5 bases). The germline V gene has CDR1 SGHRS and CDR2 YFSETQ. Trimming took 4 bases from V and 0 from J, leaving 19 bases between them. The CDR3 runs to 17 residues. CDR3 amino acids: CASSPDWGGEANYGYTF. CDR3 in DNA: TGCGCCAGCAGCCCCGATTGGGGAGGGGAGGCTAACTATGGCTACACCTTC. Drawing the rest from reference TRBV5-1 and TRBJ1-2, the complete variable domain is KAGVTQTPRYLIKTRGQQVTLSCSPISGHRSVSWYQQTPGQGLQFLFEYFSETQRNKGNFPGRFSGRQFSNSRSEMNVSTLELGDSALYLCASSPDWGGEANYGYTFGSGTRLTVV.

V and J are TRBV5-1 and TRBJ1-1; D unclear. V dropped 0 bases and J dropped 4 bases, with 16 bases sitting between them. The CDR3 totals 16 residues. Germline assignment: CDR1 SGHRS and CDR2 YFSETQ. Written as DNA, the CDR3 is TGCGCCAGCAGCTTGGGGCCCCGCGGGGTAAGCACTGAAGCTTTCTTT. This translates into CASSLGPRGVSTEAFF.

This clone was observed a handful of times. The chain joins TRBV19 to TRBJ1-1, with D possibly matching TRBD1 (6 bases). The CDR3 runs to 14 residues. Germline lookup yields CDR1 LNHDA and CDR2 SQIVND (reference sequence). Deletions cut 3 bases from V and 0 bases from J, with 8 bases between. The CDR3 coding sequence is TGTGCCAGTAGTATCGGACAGATGAACACTGAAGCTTTCTTT. This translates into CASSIGQMNTEAFF.

A single count supports this clone. V and J are TRBV27 and TRBJ2-3; the match to TRBD2 covers 11 bases. In germline, CDR1 is MNHEY, CDR2 SMNVEV (reference sequence). There are 19 residues in the CDR3. V shed 2 bases and J 6 bases; nucleotides not matched to a gene: 16. The CDR3 here is CASSLIPTSFSGRADTQYF. The DNA for the CDR3 is TGTGCCAGCAGTTTAATCCCCACCTCGTTTAGCGGGAGGGCGGATACGCAGTATTTT.

The chain joins TRBV5-4 to TRBJ2-3; maybe TRBD1 (6 bases). CDR3 length equals 13 residues. CDR1 is SGHNT, CDR2 YYREEE, per germline (reference sequence). V dropped 1 base and J dropped 7 bases, with 10 bases sitting between them. The CDR3 region is CASSLRQGNTQYF. The CDR3 DNA follows: TGTGCCAGCAGCTTGAGGCAGGGGAATACGCAGTATTTT.

The rearrangement links TRBV7-2 to TRBJ1-3; the D is unclear. Per germline, CDR1 SGHTA and CDR2 FQGNSA. Trimming pared 0 bases from V and 0 bases from J, leaving 6 bases between. The CDR3 sequence is 15 residues long. CDR3 nucleotides: TGTGCCAGCAGCTTAGCGCGCTCCTCTGGAAACACCATATATTTT. Protein product: CASSLARSSGNTIYF. The complete variable domain, with remaining parts taken from reference TRBV7-2 and TRBJ1-3, reads GAGVSQSPSNKVTEKGKDVELRCDPISGHTALYWYRQSLGQGLEFLIYFQGNSAPDKSGLPSDRFSAERTGGSVSTLTIQRTQQEDSAVYLCASSLARSSGNTIYFGEGSWLTVV.

The gene calls are TRBV7-6 and TRBJ2-1, with D unclear. The V gene lost 2 bases and the J gene lost 0 bases, with 8 bases spanning the gap. Germline V lookup: CDR1 SGHVS, CDR2 FNYEAQ. CDR3 length equals 15 residues. The CDR3 DNA reads TGTGCCAGCAGCTTAATGTCGAGCTCCTACAATGAGCAGTTCTTC. Its translation is CASSLMSSSYNEQFF. The entire variable domain, with the rest obtained from reference TRBV7-6 and TRBJ2-1, is as follows: GAGVSQSPRYKVTKRGQDVALRCDPISGHVSLYWYRQALGQGPEFLTYFNYEAQQDKSGLPNDRFSAERPEGSISTLTIQRTEQRDSAMYRCASSLMSSSYNEQFFGPGTRLTVL.

Concerning this clone: A junction boundary mismatches the germline segment, possibly from a read error. The chain's CDR3 is CASKGQGSSEQYF. CDR3 coding DNA: TGTGCCAGCAAGGGACAGGGATCCTCCGAGCAGTACTTC. The V gene is TRBV6-5, the J gene TRBJ2-7; 9 bases are shared with TRBD1. The CDR3 has 13 amino acids. The V gene's germline CDR1 is MNHEY and CDR2 SVGAGI.

The chain uses TRBV3-1 (or the pseudogene TRBV3-2) and TRBJ1-6, with D hard to call. The CDR3 extends over 16 amino acids. Trimming took off 0 bases at V and 9 bases at J, with 15 bases between the two ends. The germline V gene encodes CDR1 LGHDT and CDR2 YNNKEL (reference sequence). DNA of the CDR3: TGTGCCAGCAGCCAAGATCTTGGAGGAATGGGTTCACCCCTCCACTTT. It yields the protein CASSQDLGGMGSPLHF.

The chain joins TRBV6-2 or TRBV6-3 to TRBJ1-5; D call uncertain. There are 12 residues in the CDR3. Germline loops: CDR1 MNHEY, CDR2 SVGEGT. V lost 4 bases and J lost 4, with 5 bases in between. CDR3 sequence: CASSSLNQPQHF. The DNA of the CDR3 is TGTGCCAGCAGTTCCCTGAATCAGCCCCAGCATTTT.

This sequence joins TRBV11-3 and TRBJ2-6; 10 positions match TRBD1. The length of the CDR3 is 16 residues. The V segment lost 3 bases and the J segment 2 bases; nucleotides outside the gene matches: 1. Germline CDR1 SGHNT, CDR2 YENEEA. This CDR3 is CASSLGQGTGANVLTF. CDR3 nucleotides: TGTGCCAGCAGCTTGGGACAGGGGACTGGGGCCAACGTCCTGACTTTC.

The chain combines TRBV5-1 with TRBJ1-1, with no clear D. Germline-derived CDR1 and CDR2 are SGHRS and YFSETQ. The CDR3 extends over 16 amino acids. Trimming took off 1 base at V and 5 bases at J, with 18 bases between the two ends. CDR3 residues: CASSLSGGGYGTEAFF. CDR3 nucleotides: TGCGCCAGCAGCTTGAGTGGCGGAGGTTATGGGACTGAAGCTTTCTTT.

This clone appeared many times. The chain carries TRBV24-1 and TRBJ2-7; 8 bases are a match to TRBD2. CDR1 is KGHDR, CDR2 SFDVKD, per germline. Trimming cost V 2 bases and J 1 base; bases outside gene matches: 3. The CDR3 totals 15 residues. The CDR3 sequence is CATSDSLAGSYEQYF. CDR3 bases: TGTGCCACCAGTGATTCGTTAGCGGGGTCCTACGAGCAGTACTTC.